This T cell receptor beta chain was documented in a study of shared clonotypes between healthy human individuals. Sequenced by immunoSEQ multiplex PCR; TCRdb stores in-frame clones only, minus some. The sample shows 550,000 to 650,000 clones, about 95% of them seen only once. Study-level findings and limits: Sharing across four donors was highest in naive CD4 (approximately 5%) and lowest in memory CD8 (around 0.4%).

On this clone: The antigen is undetermined.

Naive CD8 cells, CD45RO-negative and positively selected for CCR7, excluded terminally differentiated effector memory CD45RA+ cells. The V segment lost 5 bases and the J segment 3 bases; nucleotides outside the gene matches: 9. Germline V gene lookup returns CDR1 LGHNT and CDR2 FRNRAP. This CDR3 is 15 amino acids long. Material for sequencing was naive CD8+ T cells sorted from blood. This rearrangement joins TRBV12-5 to TRBJ1-1, with 7 nucleotides matching TRBD1. This clonotype was sampled from a woman aged 30 to 39 in good health. The CDR3 sequence is CASGMSTGSDTEAFF. The CDR3 DNA reads as TGTGCTAGTGGTATGTCGACAGGGTCGGACACTGAAGCTTTCTTT.